Given below is one T cell receptor beta chain in context. Unique molecular identifiers were present on cDNA, and template switching added a universal primer site. TCRdb redid the calling of the 5' RACE reads with MiXCR, one entry per CDR3 protein. The sample includes 500,000 or so distinct CDR3 sequences, 22% of them seen just once. The sample belongs to a study of identical twins. Germline loops: CDR1 LGHNA, CDR2 YNFKEQ. This CDR3 contains 16 residues. V lost 0 bases, J lost 4 bases, and 13 bases lay in between. In addition, the sample was reused for a study of T cells expressing NK-cell markers. According to that study: Leadership of the CD3+CD56-NKG2C+ fraction also belonged to these clonotypes in several donors.

The source of this sequence is a woman between 18 and 29 years old in good health. The rearrangement joins TRBV4-2 to TRBJ2-1; tentative D call: TRBD1 (6 bases). Sequencing was done on a sample of CD4+ T cells sorted from blood. Here the CDR3 reads CASSQDTRGLYNEQFF. As DNA, the CDR3 is TGTGCCAGCAGCCAAGATACGAGGGGGTTGTACAATGAGCAGTTCTTC.